This T cell receptor beta chain comes out of a study of response to subunit inactivated influenza vaccine. Whole-study results and caveats: Authors suggested seasonal influenza vaccinations each recruit few new T cells.

The V gene end was trimmed by 6 bases and the J gene end by 5 bases; junction bases not matched to a gene: 3. The CDR3 consists of 12 residues. Note on this clonotype: Its antigen is unknown.

MiXCR was run by TCRdb on the RT-PCR reads, yielding one entry per CDR3 protein. The sample records about 830,000 distinct CDR3 sequences, under 20% being singletons. Specimen: PBMCs from blood, collected 4 to 6 days after vaccination. The chain combines TRBV12-3 or TRBV12-4 with TRBJ2-7, with TRBD1 matching over 8 bases. This TCR was recovered from a man in his forties or fifties who received an inactivated influenza vaccine. Written as DNA, the CDR3 is TGTGCCAGCAGACTGACAGGGGACGAGCAGTACTTC. It specifies CASRLTGDEQYF.